This record concerns one TCR beta chain sequence. The record originates from a study of blood T cell repertoires in COVID-19. In the study overall: Samples of COVID-19 (acute and convalescent) were obtained from the United States, Italy and Spain. PBMCs, B-cell-depleted T cells, or T cells were the source of the cDNA or gDNA that made up the material.

Using immunoSEQ multiplex PCR, the repertoire was profiled, and TCRdb retains in-frame clones only, with some absent. The data show about 220,000 clones, roughly 80% seen once. The TCR originated in a woman aged 55-69 years with acute or convalescent COVID-19. The sequenced sample consisted of peripheral blood.

Here the CDR3 DNA reads TGTGCCACCAGCAGAGTAGCGGGGGGCTATGAGCAGTTCTTC. Amino acids: CATSRVAGGYEQFF. The chain combines TRBV15 with TRBJ2-1, with 10 bases fitting TRBD2. The V segment lost 1 base and the J segment 8 bases; nucleotides outside the gene matches: 2. This CDR3 comprises 14 residues. Looked up from germline, CDR1 is LNHNV and CDR2 is YYDKDF (reference sequence). Full variable domain (outside the CDR3, taken from reference TRBV15 and TRBJ2-1): DAMVIQNPRYQVTQFGKPVTLSCSQTLNHNVMYWYQQKSSQAPKLLFHYYDKDFNNEADTPDNFQSRRPNTSFCFLDIRSPGLGDTAMYLCATSRVAGGYEQFFGPGTRLTVL.